The rows below give T cell receptor beta chains drawn from one sample of a study of cytomegalovirus exposure and HLA in healthy donors. TCRdb's copy holds only in-frame clones and misses some; the assay was immunoSEQ multiplex PCR. The sample lists 95,000 to 150,000 clones; 89% were seen once. The sequenced sample was PBMCs. These receptors all stem from a woman aged 18-29 years in good health and CMV-seronegative. Each CDR3 is given with its conserved first and last residue. The order of the fields is V gene, J gene, clone size, D gene, CDR3 protein. The D gene is left open where the match is weak. A clone size is listed for some rows: how often the clone was seen (once, few, many), or a class if it is expanded.

>TRBV11-3|TRBJ2-2|.|.
CASSLGQNTGELFF
>TRBV2|TRBJ2-1|.|.
CASSASSYNEQFF
>TRBV28|TRBJ1-5|few|.
CASLSGLYSNQPQHF
>TRBV19|TRBJ2-7|.|TRBD2
CASSTSGTSYEQYF
>TRBV5-4|TRBJ2-1|.|.
CASSLRSDNEQFF
>TRBV9|TRBJ2-5|.|.
CASSASLTGRETQYF
>TRBV21-1|TRBJ2-3|.|.
CAREDTDTQYF
>TRBV28|TRBJ2-3|.|.
CATELGVGVVDTQYF
>TRBV27|TRBJ1-1|.|.
CASSLSGGATEAFF
>TRBV9|TRBJ2-7|.|TRBD2
CASSVAGSSGEQYF
>TRBV7-2|TRBJ2-3|.|.
CASSLTGTDTQYF
>TRBV5-4|TRBJ2-6|.|.
CASSFRGAGANVLTF
>TRBV15|TRBJ2-1|.|.
CATSRGRQGGYNEQFF
>TRBV6-1|TRBJ2-7|once|TRBD1
CASSELGTGRSEQYF
>TRBV29-1|TRBJ1-2|.|.
CSVEPLAPNYGYTF
>TRBV28|TRBJ1-1|.|.
CASSPLALRNTEAFF
>TRBV15|TRBJ2-3|.|TRBD1
CATSRARQGNSDTQYF
>TRBV18|TRBJ2-3|.|TRBD2
CASSPTGGTDTQYF
>TRBV30|TRBJ1-1|.|.
CAWSGPPTQRRRWAFF
>TRBV19|TRBJ2-4|.|.
CASQQGFGLSKNIQYF
>TRBV13|TRBJ2-7|.|.
CASSSSQRTGTVEYEQYF
>TRBV5-6|TRBJ1-2|.|.
CASSLTQLLYYGYTF
>TRBV11-2|TRBJ2-7|.|.
CASSTPGGITYEQYF
>TRBV19|TRBJ1-5|.|TRBD1
CASDRDRTNQPQHF
>TRBV6-6|TRBJ1-2|.|TRBD1
CASSRGQGEGGYTF
>TRBV11-3|TRBJ2-2|.|.
CASGLANRRTGELFF
>TRBV7-3|TRBJ2-1|once|TRBD2
CASSPNSGKGSEQFF
>TRBV7-2|TRBJ2-7|.|TRBD1
CASSPRTGTTYEQYF
>TRBV5-4|TRBJ1-3|.|.
CASSFRTGNTIYF
>TRBV18|TRBJ2-6|.|TRBD1
CASSLGQGLISGANVLTF
>TRBV14|TRBJ2-1|.|TRBD2
CASSPPGLAGSSQFF
>TRBV5-5|TRBJ2-7|.|TRBD1
CASSLEVRGYEQYF
>TRBV11-1|TRBJ2-3|.|.
CASSLLGADTQYF
>TRBV28|TRBJ2-3|.|.
CASSRIGRGRTDTQYF
>TRBV12-5|TRBJ2-7|.|.
CASGLVSEQYF
>TRBV7-9|TRBJ2-3|.|.
CASSFSGDTQYF
>TRBV11-2|TRBJ2-3|.|TRBD1
CASSSTGVFYF
>TRBV6-4|TRBJ2-6|few|.
CASSEDSSGANVLTF
>TRBV25-1|TRBJ2-1|.|.
CASSFSTGRSYNEQFF
>TRBV18|TRBJ2-6|.|.
CASSPVGQTSGANVLTF
>TRBV13|TRBJ2-3|.|TRBD2
CASSTGLAGGPTSTDTQYF
>TRBV6-1|TRBJ2-7|.|.
CASTNIFPYEQYF
>TRBV11-3|TRBJ2-7|.|.
CASSSPRAKYEQYF
>TRBV5-1|TRBJ2-5|.|.
CASSSQETQYF
>TRBV19|TRBJ2-7|.|.
CALEGLRVGYEQYF
>TRBV5-5|TRBJ1-4|.|.
CASSLAGDSYEKLFF
>TRBV6-4|TRBJ2-7|.|TRBD2
CASRNSYVAGESYEQYF
>TRBV7-8|TRBJ1-1|.|TRBD1
CASSLGTGDTEAFF
>TRBV7-2|TRBJ1-5|.|TRBD1
CASSARQGTPYSNQPQHF
>TRBV11-3|TRBJ2-5|.|TRBD2
CASSLEGAGGLRETQYF
>TRBV28|TRBJ2-7|.|.
CASSPPVSGYYEQYF
>TRBV10-3|TRBJ1-1|.|.
CAISPERGTEAFF
>TRBV16|TRBJ1-1|.|.
CASSLLTVNTEAFF
>TRBV11-3|TRBJ2-7|.|.
CASSSWVERGREQYF